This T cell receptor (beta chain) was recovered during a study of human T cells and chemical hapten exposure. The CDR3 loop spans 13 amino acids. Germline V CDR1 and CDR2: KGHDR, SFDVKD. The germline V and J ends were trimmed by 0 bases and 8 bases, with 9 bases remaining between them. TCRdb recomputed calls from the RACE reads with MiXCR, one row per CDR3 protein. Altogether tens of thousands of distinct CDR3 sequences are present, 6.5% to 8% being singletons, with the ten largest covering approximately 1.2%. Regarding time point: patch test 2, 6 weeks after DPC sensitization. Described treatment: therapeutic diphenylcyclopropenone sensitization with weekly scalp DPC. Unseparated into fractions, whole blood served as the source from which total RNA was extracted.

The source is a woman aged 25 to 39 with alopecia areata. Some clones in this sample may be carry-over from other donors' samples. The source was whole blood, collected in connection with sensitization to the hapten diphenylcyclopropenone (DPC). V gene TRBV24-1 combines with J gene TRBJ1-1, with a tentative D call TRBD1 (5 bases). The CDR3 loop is CATSDLLGREAFF. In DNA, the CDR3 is TGTGCCACCAGTGATTTGCTGGGGCGCGAAGCTTTCTTT.